This entry lists 28 T cell receptor beta chains sequenced from one sample in a study of blood T cell repertoires in COVID-19. TCRdb's table, derived via immunoSEQ multiplex PCR, lists solely in-frame clones and lacks some. Here the sample spans about 370,000 clones, roughly nine tenths being singletons. The sequenced sample was PBMCs or T cells enriched from blood (not recorded which). The source of these receptors is a man younger than 35 who had recovered from COVID-19.

The chain recombines TRBV7-2 with TRBJ2-7; TRBD2 matches 8 bases. The germline V gene encodes CDR1 SGHTA and CDR2 FQGNSA. CDR3 length: 15 residues. V shed 1 base and J 0 bases; nucleotides not matched to a gene: 2. CDR3 sequence (DNA): TGTGCCAGCAGCTTAGATGCGGGGGGCTCCTACGAGCAGTACTTC. Translating it yields CASSLDAGGSYEQYF.

This clone appeared a few times. This chain links TRBV4-3 with TRBJ1-1, with 10 bases identical to TRBD1. Germline loops: CDR1 LGHNA, CDR2 YSLEER. The length of the CDR3 is 15 residues. With 4 bases clipped from V and 5 bases from J, the junction kept 7 bases outside the gene matches. CDR3: CASSPGTGEKTEAFF. CDR3 bases: TGCGCCAGCAGCCCAGGGACAGGGGAGAAAACTGAAGCTTTCTTT.

Here the CDR3 DNA reads TGTGCCAGCAGCCGTCACCCGGGACAAGGGGATTCACCCCTCCACTTT. Translated: CASSRHPGQGDSPLHF. V and J are TRBV4-2 and TRBJ1-6; the D gene is possibly TRBD1 (6 bases). V was pared by 4 bases and J by 8 bases, with 18 bases between. Germline values: CDR1 LGHNA, CDR2 YNFKEQ. This CDR3 has 16 residues.

The CDR3, as DNA: TGTGCCAGCAGCTTAGAACGACTAGACACCGGGGAGCTGTTTTTT. Translating it yields CASSLERLDTGELFF. This rearrangement joins TRBV11-2 to TRBJ2-2; weak D call: TRBD2 (6 bases). Per germline, CDR1 SGHAT and CDR2 FQNNGV. Between the trimmed V and J ends, which lost 0 bases and 3 bases, there was a span of 8 bases. The CDR3 is 15 amino acids.

As concerns this clone: The junction does not match germline at one end; this may be a read error. The V and J genes are TRBV3-1 (or the pseudogene TRBV3-2) and TRBJ2-7; 11 bases are shared with TRBD2. The CDR3 runs to 15 residues. The germline gives CDR1 LGHDT, CDR2 YNNKEL (reference sequence). The CDR3 DNA sequence: TGTGCCAGCAGCTCTCACGGGACTAGCGGACCTGAGGGGGACTTC. It translates to CASSSHGTSGPEGDF.

The chain employs TRBV4-3 and TRBJ2-3; 12 bases are a match to TRBD2. This CDR3 has 16 residues. Trimming cost V 0 bases and J 4 bases; bases outside gene matches: 2. Germline V CDR1 and CDR2: LGHNA, YSLEER. Here the CDR3 reads CASSQELAGGSDTQYF. The DNA for the CDR3 is TGCGCCAGCAGCCAAGAACTAGCGGGGGGTTCAGATACGCAGTATTTT.

The DNA for the CDR3 is TGTGCCAGCAGTAGGGACAGGGTCTACGAGCAGTACTTC. This codes for CASSRDRVYEQYF. This chain joins TRBV6-5 and TRBJ2-7; 9 nucleotides line up with TRBD1. V lost 5 bases to trimming and J lost 3 bases; unmatched junction nucleotides: 2. The CDR3 consists of 13 residues. CDR1 is MNHEY, CDR2 SVGAGI, per germline.

This chain connects TRBV4-1 to TRBJ1-2, with no clear D. Germline V lookup: CDR1 MGHRA, CDR2 YSYEKL. The CDR3 runs to 17 residues. V was pared by 0 bases and J by 2 bases, with 16 bases between. The CDR3 sequence: CASSQDYKPRGNYGYTF. The CDR3 bases are TGCGCCAGCAGCCAAGATTATAAACCCCGAGGGAACTATGGCTACACCTTC.

The V call is TRBV28, the J call TRBJ1-1; weak D call: TRBD1 (5 bases). The CDR3 has 13 residues. Trimming took off 3 bases at V and 6 bases at J, with 11 bases between the two ends. The germline V gene has CDR1 MDHEN and CDR2 SYDVKM. DNA of the CDR3: TGTGCCAGCAGTTTTGGAGGGGCCGCTGAAGCTTTCTTT. Protein: CASSFGGAAEAFF.

Here the CDR3 DNA reads TGTGCCAGCAGTGAAGTGGGACTCGGACAAAGCTACACCTTC. Encoded protein: CASSEVGLGQSYTF. The V and J genes are TRBV6-1 and TRBJ1-2; D is perhaps TRBD1 (5 bases). The CDR3 has 14 residues. Germline V gene data show CDR1 as MNHNS and CDR2 as SASEGT. Trimming removed 1 base from V and 9 bases from J, with 15 bases in between.

The V and J genes are TRBV6-5 and TRBJ1-1; D gene uncertain. The V end was cut by 6 bases, the J end by 4 bases, with 12 bases between. CDR3 length: 13 amino acids. Germline V gene data show CDR1 as MNHEY and CDR2 as SVGAGI. The CDR3 spells CASRKEVVTEAFF. The CDR3 nucleotides read TGTGCCAGCAGAAAGGAGGTAGTCACTGAAGCTTTCTTT.

The chain carries TRBV9 and TRBJ1-3; tentative D call: TRBD1 (5 bases). Germline V gene lookup returns CDR1 SGDLS and CDR2 YYNGEE. The CDR3 runs 16 residues. Trimming cost V 3 bases and J 0 bases, with 13 bases left between them. The CDR3 sequence: CASSEGAGFSGNTIYF. The DNA of the CDR3 is TGTGCCAGCAGCGAGGGTGCAGGGTTCTCTGGAAACACCATATATTTT.

The V gene is TRBV5-4, the J gene TRBJ1-2; D is ambiguous. Germline CDR1 is SGHNT and CDR2 is YYREEE (reference sequence). The ends were cut back, 0 bases at V and 4 bases at J, with 10 bases in the middle. The CDR3 covers 14 residues. CDR3 residues: CASSLGGEVYGYTF. The CDR3 coding sequence is TGTGCCAGCAGCTTGGGGGGAGAGGTCTATGGCTACACCTTC.

The chain has TRBV27 and TRBJ2-1, with D possibly being TRBD1 (5 bases). The V end was cut by 9 bases, the J end by 6 bases, with 21 bases between. Germline CDR1 and CDR2: MNHEY and SMNVEV (reference sequence). The length of the CDR3 is 15 residues. The CDR3 here is CASHSRLGLVNEQFF. The CDR3 nucleotides are TGTGCCAGTCACTCCCGACTGGGGCTAGTCAATGAGCAGTTCTTC.

This clone was detected once. This chain joins TRBV6-1 and TRBJ2-1; TRBD1 might be the D (6 bases). V gave up 3 bases and J gave up 13 bases, with 10 bases separating them. The CDR3 has 11 residues. Germline V gene sequence: CDR1 MNHNS, CDR2 SASEGT. This chain's CDR3 is CASSDGTLQFF. In DNA, the CDR3 is TGTGCCAGCAGTGACGGGACACTTCAGTTCTTC.

The V call is TRBV10-3, the J call TRBJ1-1, with 7 bases matching TRBD1. Germline CDR1 ENHRY, CDR2 SYGVKD. The CDR3 is made up of 13 amino acids. J lost 4 bases, V lost 4 bases, and 3 bases had no gene match. The CDR3 DNA reads as TGTGCCATCAGTGCTTCAGGGGGCACTGAAGCTTTCTTT. Amino acid sequence: CAISASGGTEAFF.

This chain joins TRBV9 and TRBJ2-3; no definite D call. The CDR3 is 13 amino acids. The germline V gene has CDR1 SGDLS and CDR2 YYNGEE. V was cut by 1 base and J by 3 bases, with 6 bases left in between. CDR3 sequence: CASSVLATDTQYF. The CDR3 nucleotides are TGTGCCAGCAGCGTATTAGCAACAGATACGCAGTATTTT. Full variable domain (outside the CDR3, taken from reference TRBV9 and TRBJ2-3): DSGVTQTPKHLITATGQRVTLRCSPRSGDLSVYWYQQSLDQGLQFLIQYYNGEERAKGNILERFSAQQFPDLHSELNLSSLELGDSALYFCASSVLATDTQYFGPGTRLTVL.

This clone appeared once. The chain combines TRBV5-5 with TRBJ1-1; D not certain. Germline V CDR1 and CDR2: SGHKS, YYEKEE (reference sequence). This CDR3 is built from 13 residues. V lost 4 bases to trimming and J lost 4 bases, with 11 bases between them. The CDR3 loop is CASSPNGLTEAFF. The CDR3 bases are TGTGCCAGCAGCCCAAATGGGCTCACTGAAGCTTTCTTT.

The rearrangement links TRBV4-3 to TRBJ2-5; a weak D match, TRBD2 (5 bases). Per germline, CDR1 LGHNA and CDR2 YSLEER. CDR3 length equals 16 residues. V shed 1 base and J shed 5 bases, with 17 bases lying between them. The CDR3 nucleotides read TGCGCCAGCAGCCAAGGACTGAGGGCAGGTGGGGAGACCCAGTACTTC. This encodes CASSQGLRAGGETQYF.

Written as DNA, the CDR3 is TGTGCCAGCGGGACAGGGCCTGAAAAACTGTTTTTT. It encodes CASGTGPEKLFF. The chain joins TRBV6-5 to TRBJ1-4; 9 bases line up with TRBD1. Trimming removed 8 bases from V and 7 bases from J; junction bases left unmatched: 2. The CDR3 spans 12 residues. Germline CDR1 MNHEY, CDR2 SVGAGI.

This chain links TRBV2 with TRBJ2-7; 7 nucleotides align to TRBD1. This CDR3 has 15 residues. J lost 2 bases, V lost 5 bases, and 9 bases had no gene match. Germline V gene data show CDR1 as SNHLY and CDR2 as FYNNEI. The CDR3 region has the DNA TGTGCCAGCAGTACCTGGACAGGTAGGGCCTACGAGCAGTACTTC. Translation gives CASSTWTGRAYEQYF.

This clone has ten or more counts. This chain joins TRBV19 and TRBJ1-5; tentative D call: TRBD1 (5 bases). This CDR3 is built from 15 residues. Looked up from germline, CDR1 is LNHDA and CDR2 is SQIVND (reference sequence). V lost 7 bases and J 5 bases, leaving 18 bases between the germline ends. The CDR3 reads CASIDHGGWHQPQHF. The CDR3 nucleotides are TGTGCCAGTATCGACCACGGGGGTTGGCATCAGCCCCAGCATTTT.

The chain recombines TRBV19 with TRBJ1-6; D is ambiguous. The germline V gene has CDR1 LNHDA and CDR2 SQIVND (reference sequence). The V end was cut by 4 bases, the J end by 4 bases, with 8 bases between. The CDR3 runs 14 residues. CDR3 sequence (DNA): TGTGCCAGTAGTAAGAGAGATTATAATTCACCCCTCCACTTT. It is translated as CASSKRDYNSPLHF.

This chain links TRBV27 with TRBJ1-4; D is possibly TRBD1 (5 bases). Germline assignment: CDR1 MNHEY and CDR2 SMNVEV (reference sequence). Trimming pared 3 bases from V and 8 bases from J, leaving 10 bases between. The length of the CDR3 is 13 residues. CDR3: CASSLGEGEKLFF. The CDR3 DNA sequence: TGTGCCAGCAGTTTGGGGGAGGGGGAAAAACTGTTTTTT.

This clone has just a few counts. The chain is built from TRBV6-1 and TRBJ1-2; 9 positions agree with TRBD1. The CDR3 is made up of 20 amino acids. V shed 4 bases and J 3 bases; nucleotides not matched to a gene: 21. From germline, CDR1 is MNHNS and CDR2 SASEGT. The CDR3 coding sequence is TGTGCCAGCAGTGGAGGTTTGGCCCCTGGTTGGACAGGGGAAGACTATGGCTACACCTTC. As protein: CASSGGLAPGWTGEDYGYTF.

The rearrangement links TRBV4-1 to TRBJ1-6; D is uncertain. The CDR3 has 17 residues. Germline V gene lookup returns CDR1 MGHRA and CDR2 YSYEKL. The germline V and J ends were trimmed by 1 base and 6 bases, with 16 bases remaining between them. The CDR3 DNA is TGCGCCAGCAGCCAAGTGGGAGCCGGACTGTCTAATTCACCCCTCCACTTT. It codes for CASSQVGAGLSNSPLHF.

V gene TRBV7-2 combines with J gene TRBJ1-2, with 9 bases matching TRBD1. The CDR3 spans 14 residues. Germline CDR1 reads SGHTA; CDR2 reads FQGNSA. V lost 5 bases to trimming and J lost 6 bases; unmatched junction nucleotides: 7. CDR3 in DNA: TGTGCCAGCAGCCACGACAGGGGGGGAGATGGCTACACCTTC. It encodes CASSHDRGGDGYTF.

The J gene is TRBJ2-7, the V gene TRBV29-1, with a weak D call TRBD1 (5 bases). The germline V gene has CDR1 SQVTM and CDR2 ANQGSEA. The CDR3 extends over 14 amino acids. The ends were cut back, 8 bases at V and 0 bases at J, with 17 bases in the middle. The CDR3 DNA sequence: TGCAGCTCAACAGGAAAACCTCCCTCCTACGAGCAGTACTTC. It encodes CSSTGKPPSYEQYF.